Listed here are 27 T cell receptor beta chains from one sample, sequenced in a study of cytomegalovirus exposure and HLA in healthy donors. A multiplex PCR was run with 60 Vbeta primers and 13 Jbeta primers. Assay: immunoSEQ multiplex PCR; the TCRdb copy retains only in-frame clones and omits some. Among 160,000 or so clones listed, more than 60% were seen once. Specimen: PBMCs. These receptor sequences come from a woman aged 40 to 50 in good health and CMV-seropositive.

The rearrangement links TRBV5-1 to TRBJ1-5; D possibly corresponds to TRBD1 (6 bases). The length of the CDR3 is 21 residues. Germline V lookup: CDR1 SGHRS, CDR2 YFSETQ. V lost 4 bases, J lost 6 bases, and 35 bases lay in between. This CDR3 reads CASSRFTYAPTGRRACQPQHF. Written as DNA, the CDR3 is TGCGCCAGCAGCCGCTTCACCTACGCTCCTACAGGGAGACGAGCGTGTCAGCCCCAGCATTTT.

The sample holds one count of this clone. This chain links TRBV15 with TRBJ2-2; TRBD2 matches at 8 bases. With V trimmed by 0 bases and J by 5 bases, 8 bases remained unmatched. From germline, CDR1 is LNHNV and CDR2 YYDKDF (reference sequence). The CDR3 runs 17 residues. CDR3 protein: CATSRDPAGAGTGELFF. The CDR3 DNA is TGTGCCACCAGCAGAGATCCAGCGGGGGCGGGTACCGGGGAGCTGTTTTTT.

The chain employs TRBV9 and TRBJ2-1; D might be TRBD1 (5 bases). V was cut by 2 bases and J by 4 bases, with 13 bases left in between. Germline V gives CDR1 SGDLS, CDR2 YYNGEE. The CDR3 is 15 residues long. The CDR3 reads CASSVDIGRYNEQFF. CDR3 sequence (DNA): TGTGCCAGCAGCGTGGACATCGGAAGATACAATGAGCAGTTCTTC.

V and J are TRBV11-2 and TRBJ1-1, with 8 bases matching TRBD1. Germline CDR1 and CDR2: SGHAT and FQNNGV. Trimming removed 2 bases from V and 1 base from J; junction bases left unmatched: 15. There are 19 residues in the CDR3. CDR3 sequence (DNA): TGTGCCAGCAGCTTACTTTTTTTCGGACAGGGAGAGGGGAACACTGAAGCTTTCTTT. Its protein is CASSLLFFGQGEGNTEAFF.

This clone was detected a few times. V usage is TRBV7-9 and J usage is TRBJ1-1, with D possibly being TRBD1 (6 bases). V lost 6 bases and J 3 bases, leaving 14 bases between the germline ends. CDR1 SEHNR and CDR2 FQNEAQ come from the germline V gene (reference sequence). This CDR3 is 14 amino acids long. As DNA, the CDR3 is TGTGCCAGCAGAACAGGGTTTCTTGACACTGAAGCTTTCTTT. This gives the protein CASRTGFLDTEAFF. The whole variable domain, remainder taken from reference TRBV7-9 and TRBJ1-1, is DTGVSQNPRHKITKRGQNVTFRCDPISEHNRLYWYRQTLGQGPEFLTYFQNEAQLEKSRLLSDRFSAERPKGSFSTLEIQRTEQGDSAMYLCASRTGFLDTEAFFGQGTRLTVV.

The V and J genes are TRBV30 and TRBJ1-6; D gene unclear. V gave up 8 bases and J gave up 5 bases, with 13 bases separating them. Germline CDR1 reads GTSNPN; CDR2 reads SVGIG (reference sequence). This CDR3 spans 13 amino acids. CDR3: CAGEQRNNSPLHF. CDR3 nucleotide sequence: TGTGCCGGGGAACAGCGGAATAATTCACCCCTCCACTTT.

The CDR3 nucleotides are TGTGCCAGCAAGGCCAGGACAGGGGAGGCAGATACGCAGTATTTT. This translates into CASKARTGEADTQYF. The V gene is TRBV2, the J gene TRBJ2-3, with 9 bases identical to TRBD1. The CDR3 runs to 15 residues. V lost 7 bases, J lost 4 bases, and 9 bases stayed unmatched. The V gene's germline CDR1 is SNHLY and CDR2 FYNNEI.

This clone was detected a few times. This chain uses TRBV5-6 with TRBJ1-2, with D unresolved. With 2 bases removed from V and 8 bases from J, the gap between germline ends came to 7 bases. The CDR3 contains 11 residues. The germline CDR1 and CDR2 sequences are SGHDT and YYEEEE. The CDR3 coding sequence is TGTGCCAGCAGCTTCAGAACGGGCTACACCTTC. Translation gives CASSFRTGYTF.

V gene TRBV2 combines with J gene TRBJ1-1, with D perhaps TRBD1 (6 bases). Germline-derived CDR1 and CDR2 are SNHLY and FYNNEI. This CDR3 region has 13 residues. With 4 bases removed from V and 2 bases from J, the gap between germline ends came to 8 bases. DNA for the CDR3: TGTGCCAGCAGTGGACAGGCCAACACTGAAGCTTTCTTT. It yields the protein CASSGQANTEAFF. The variable domain in full, with the rest retrieved from reference TRBV2 and TRBJ1-1, is EPEVTQTPSHQVTQMGQEVILRCVPISNHLYFYWYRQILGQKVEFLVSFYNNEISEKSEIFDDQFSVERPDGSNFTLKIRSTKLEDSAMYFCASSGQANTEAFFGQGTRLTVV.

The chain employs TRBV28 and TRBJ2-3; no clear D gene. V gave up 5 bases and J gave up 4 bases, with 16 bases separating them. CDR1 is MDHEN, CDR2 SYDVKM, per germline. The CDR3 is 15 residues long. This CDR3 reads CASSHASSYADTQYF. For the CDR3, the DNA is TGTGCCAGCAGTCACGCCTCCTCCTATGCAGATACGCAGTATTTT.

The chain links TRBV5-5 to TRBJ2-5, with 8 bases lining up with TRBD2. The germline V gene has CDR1 SGHKS and CDR2 YYEKEE (reference sequence). The J segment lost 3 bases and the V segment lost 6 bases, leaving 4 bases of the junction unmatched. This CDR3 is 13 amino acids long. The CDR3 sequence is CASNRGGEETQYF. CDR3 nucleotide sequence: TGTGCCAGCAACCGGGGGGGGGAAGAGACCCAGTACTTC.

The DNA of the CDR3 is TGCAGCGTGGGGGACAGTGACTACGAGCAGTACTTC. It is translated as CSVGDSDYEQYF. The chain is built from TRBV29-1 and TRBJ2-7; 7 bases line up with TRBD1. In germline, CDR1 is SQVTM, CDR2 ANQGSEA. V was pared by 6 bases and J by 3 bases, with 5 bases of the junction left unmatched. This CDR3 comprises 12 residues.

This clone turned up a few times. The V and J genes are TRBV19 and TRBJ1-3; D unclear. Looked up from germline, CDR1 is LNHDA and CDR2 is SQIVND (reference sequence). The CDR3 is made up of 15 amino acids. The V and J ends lost 3 bases and 4 bases respectively, with 13 bases between them. CDR3 coding DNA: TGTGCCAGTAGTATCCTATTTTCTTCAGGAAACACCATATATTTT. Translation: CASSILFSSGNTIYF.

The rearrangement joins TRBV7-3 to TRBJ2-1; TRBD2 might be the D (5 bases). The germline V gene encodes CDR1 SGHTA and CDR2 FQGTGA. This CDR3 is built from 11 residues. V was pared by 5 bases and J by 9 bases, with 8 bases between. DNA for the CDR3: TGTGCCAGCAGCACCGGGATTGAGCAGTTCTTC. Amino acid sequence: CASSTGIEQFF. The full variable domain, with the rest looked up from reference TRBV7-3 and TRBJ2-1, is GAGVSQTPSNKVTEKGKYVELRCDPISGHTALYWYRQSLGQGPEFLIYFQGTGAADDSGLPNDRFFAVRPEGSVSTLKIQRTERGDSAVYLCASSTGIEQFFGPGTRLTVL.

This chain joins TRBV7-9 and TRBJ1-3, with 7 bases matching TRBD1. V lost 5 bases to trimming and J lost 3 bases; unmatched junction nucleotides: 10. The CDR3 consists of 16 residues. Germline V CDR1 and CDR2: SEHNR, FQNEAQ (reference sequence). The CDR3 sequence is CASSNSQGTLGNTIYF. As DNA, the CDR3 is TGTGCCAGCAGCAATTCACAGGGGACCCTTGGAAACACCATATATTTT.

This clone has only one observation. The CDR3 reads CASSRGSDSPLHF. CDR3 sequence (DNA): TGTGCCAGTAGTCGGGGGTCGGATTCACCCCTCCACTTT. V and J are TRBV19 and TRBJ1-6; TRBD1 is a possible D gene (5 bases). The germline V gene encodes CDR1 LNHDA and CDR2 SQIVND (reference sequence). V was pared by 5 bases and J by 8 bases, with 10 bases between. The CDR3 consists of 13 residues.

V is TRBV7-9 and J is TRBJ2-1, with 13 bases aligning to TRBD2. The length of the CDR3 is 16 residues. The germline V gene has CDR1 SEHNR and CDR2 FQNEAQ (reference sequence). The V gene end was trimmed by 4 bases and the J gene end by 7 bases; junction bases not matched to a gene: 7. The CDR3 loop is CASSSTWTSGGNEQFF. In DNA form, the CDR3 reads TGTGCCAGCAGCTCTACCTGGACTAGCGGGGGTAATGAGCAGTTCTTC.

V and J are TRBV5-1 and TRBJ1-2; D is unclear. Deletions cut 6 bases from V and 0 bases from J, with 12 bases between. The germline V gene encodes CDR1 SGHRS and CDR2 YFSETQ. There are 14 residues in the CDR3. The CDR3 spells CASKQDSSNYGYTF. For the CDR3, the DNA is TGCGCCAGCAAGCAAGACTCTTCTAACTATGGCTACACCTTC.

This clone was found once. The CDR3, as DNA: TGTGCCAGCAGCTGGAGTCCTTCGGGGGTAACTGAAGCTTTCTTT. Translation gives CASSWSPSGVTEAFF. The chain uses TRBV7-2 and TRBJ1-1, with D possibly TRBD1 on 5 matching bases. CDR3 size: 15 residues. The V gene's germline CDR1 is SGHTA and CDR2 FQGNSA. V was shortened by 4 bases and J by 5 bases, with 17 bases between the two germline ends. Supplemented by reference TRBV7-2 and TRBJ1-1, the full variable domain reads GAGVSQSPSNKVTEKGKDVELRCDPISGHTALYWYRQSLGQGLEFLIYFQGNSAPDKSGLPSDRFSAERTGGSVSTLTIQRTQQEDSAVYLCASSWSPSGVTEAFFGQGTRLTVV.

The chain is built from TRBV5-1 and TRBJ2-2, with 7 bases aligning to TRBD2. The V gene end was trimmed by 4 bases and the J gene end by 2 bases; junction bases not matched to a gene: 5. Germline V gene sequence: CDR1 SGHRS, CDR2 YFSETQ. CDR3 length equals 15 residues. The CDR3 bases are TGCGCCAGCAGCCCTAGCGGTATCAACACCGGGGAGCTGTTTTTT. Translation gives CASSPSGINTGELFF.

The CDR3: CASSSRGAPDTQYF. Written as DNA, the CDR3 is TGCGCCAGCAGCTCCCGGGGGGCCCCGGATACGCAGTATTTT. The chain recombines TRBV5-1 with TRBJ2-3, with D possibly matching TRBD2 (7 bases). Germline V lookup: CDR1 SGHRS, CDR2 YFSETQ. Trimming took 3 bases from V and 6 from J, leaving 14 bases between them. This CDR3 spans 14 amino acids.

The chain links TRBV5-1 to TRBJ1-4; the match to TRBD1 covers 9 bases. This CDR3 is built from 15 residues. The V and J ends lost 4 bases and 8 bases, in that order; junction bases with no gene match: 9. In germline, CDR1 is SGHRS, CDR2 YFSETQ. The CDR3 DNA sequence: TGCGCCAGCAGCCGGGGACAGGGAGAGCGGGAAAAACTGTTTTTT. The encoded protein is CASSRGQGEREKLFF. The entire variable domain, with the rest obtained from reference TRBV5-1 and TRBJ1-4, is as follows: KAGVTQTPRYLIKTRGQQVTLSCSPISGHRSVSWYQQTPGQGLQFLFEYFSETQRNKGNFPGRFSGRQFSNSRSEMNVSTLELGDSALYLCASSRGQGEREKLFFGSGTQLSVL.

V gene TRBV21-1 combines with J gene TRBJ1-1; the table's D gene call, TRBD1, was not cross checked with the DNA. TRBV21-1 is described as a pseudogene. The CDR3 has 15 amino acids. CDR3 sequence (DNA): TGTGCCAGCAGCAATCGGCAGGGGAAGTACACTGAAGCTTTCTTT. It yields the protein CASSNRQGKYTEAFF.

The sample holds a few counts of this clone. The gene calls are TRBV29-1 and TRBJ2-3; 12 nucleotides line up with TRBD2. The CDR3 runs to 16 residues. V was pared by 4 bases and J by 2 bases, with 7 bases of the junction left unmatched. In germline, CDR1 is SQVTM, CDR2 ANQGSEA. The DNA for the CDR3 is TGCAGCGTTGTAGATCGGACTAGCGGGGCCACAGATACGCAGTATTTT. This translates into CSVVDRTSGATDTQYF.

The table lists this clone with a few counts. V is TRBV5-1 and J is TRBJ1-6; D possibly corresponds to TRBD1 (5 bases). The germline gives CDR1 SGHRS, CDR2 YFSETQ. With 3 bases removed from V and 7 bases from J, the gap between germline ends came to 14 bases. The CDR3 is made up of 15 amino acids. The CDR3, as DNA: TGCGCCAGCAGCTGGGGACTTCCACCGAATTCACCCCTCCACTTT. Its protein product is CASSWGLPPNSPLHF.

This clone was found a few times. CDR3 DNA sequence: TGCAGCGGGACCGGGACAGGATACAATGAGCAGTTCTTC. As protein: CSGTGTGYNEQFF. The chain employs TRBV29-1 and TRBJ2-1; 8 bases match TRBD1. The germline CDR1 and CDR2 sequences are SQVTM and ANQGSEA. The ends lost 7 bases at V and 4 bases at J; junction bases unmatched: 6. The CDR3 is 13 amino acids.

This clone showed up just a few times. The chain uses TRBV7-3 and TRBJ1-1, with 9 bases fitting TRBD1. Germline CDR1 SGHTA, CDR2 FQGTGA. The CDR3 sequence is 15 residues long. The ends lost 5 bases at V and 1 base at J; junction bases unmatched: 5. DNA of the CDR3: TGTGCCAGCAGCGGAACAGGGGGCGGGAACACTGAAGCTTTCTTT. Translated: CASSGTGGGNTEAFF.